This record covers a single TCR beta chain. Profiled with immunoSEQ multiplex PCR; TCRdb holds only in-frame clones, not every one. Among 45,000 to 60,000 clones, approximately 87% were seen once, and the ten largest hold around 15%. The source of the sample is a study of T cell clones after liver transplantation. The starting material was CD8+ T cells from blood, obtained 12 months after liver transplant. The source of this sequence is a human patient who received a liver transplant. Some T cells could come from the graft donor.

The CDR3 nucleotides are TGTGCCAGCAGCATCCGTGAGGGGGGTAGCTCCTACAATGAGCAGTTCTTC. Its protein product is CASSIREGGSSYNEQFF. The chain joins TRBV7-8 to TRBJ2-1; D possibly matches TRBD1 or TRBD2 (6 bases each). V was cut by 5 bases and J by 0 bases, with 17 bases left in between. Germline V gives CDR1 SGHVS, CDR2 FQNEAQ. The CDR3 extends over 17 amino acids.